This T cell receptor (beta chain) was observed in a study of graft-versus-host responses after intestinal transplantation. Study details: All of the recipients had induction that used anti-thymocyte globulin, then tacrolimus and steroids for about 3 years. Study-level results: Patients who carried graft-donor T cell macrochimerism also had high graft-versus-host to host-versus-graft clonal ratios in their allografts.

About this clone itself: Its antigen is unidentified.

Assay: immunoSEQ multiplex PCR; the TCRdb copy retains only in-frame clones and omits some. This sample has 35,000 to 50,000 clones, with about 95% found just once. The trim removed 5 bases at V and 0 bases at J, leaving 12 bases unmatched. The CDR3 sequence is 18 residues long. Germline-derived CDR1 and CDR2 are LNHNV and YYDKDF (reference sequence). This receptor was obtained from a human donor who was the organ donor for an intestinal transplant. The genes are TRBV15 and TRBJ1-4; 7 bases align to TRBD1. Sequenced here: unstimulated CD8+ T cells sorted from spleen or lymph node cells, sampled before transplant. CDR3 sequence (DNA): TGTGCCACCAGCGGATTTCGTGACCAGGGGGCAACTAATGAAAAACTGTTTTTT. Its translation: CATSGFRDQGATNEKLFF. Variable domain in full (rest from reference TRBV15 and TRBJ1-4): DAMVIQNPRYQVTQFGKPVTLSCSQTLNHNVMYWYQQKSSQAPKLLFHYYDKDFNNEADTPDNFQSRRPNTSFCFLDIRSPGLGDTAMYLCATSGFRDQGATNEKLFFGSGTQLSVL.